The clone carrying this T cell receptor beta chain was picked up a small number of times. Antigen specificity is unknown. This record belongs to a study of T-cell reconstitution after alpha-beta-depleted transplantation in children. TCRbeta library preparation incorporated unique molecular identifiers. TCRdb analysed the PCR reads with MiXCR anew, one entry per CDR3 protein. The sample lists 200,000 or so distinct CDR3 sequences, 6.3% occurring once. Per the germline V gene, CDR1 is MNHNS and CDR2 is SASEGT. The CDR3 extends over 18 amino acids. The V end was cut by 5 bases, the J end by 4 bases, with 23 bases between. Study-level findings and limits: After transplant, at about two months, alpha-beta T cells were reportedly derived from several hundred expanded graft clones.

The chain is built from TRBV6-1 and TRBJ2-2; D is perhaps TRBD1 or TRBD2 (6 bases each). Sequencing used PBMCs, obtained before TCRalphabeta/CD19-depleted stem cell transplant. The sequence was collected from a girl under three years old with combined immunodeficiency, due to receive a stem cell transplant. CDR3 region: CASSQGTETLTTTGELFF. In DNA form, the CDR3 reads TGTGCCAGCAGTCAGGGGACTGAAACTCTTACGACCACCGGGGAGCTGTTTTTT.